There are many counts of the clone carrying this T cell receptor beta chain. Its specificity is not known. The CDR3 consists of 15 residues. Germline-derived CDR1 and CDR2 are LGHDT and YNNKEL (reference sequence). The V and J ends lost 0 bases and 3 bases respectively, with 11 bases between them. The TCR beta library used iRepertoire HTBI primers with Arm-PCR amplification of CDR3. TCRdb recomputed calls from the multiplex PCR reads with MiXCR, one row per CDR3 protein. Among 350,000 to 450,000 distinct CDR3 sequences listed, roughly 10% were seen once. The data were obtained in a study of regulatory T cells in long-lasting Graves disease. General study results and limits: A greater number of public clonotypes (more than 2,500) was shared by persistent patients than by new patients (approximately 910).

As for time point: newly diagnosed GD, antithyroid drugs for less than 3 months. RNA isolated from PBMCs was used to make the TCR library. The same sample was also used in a study of T cells in Graves' hyperthyroidism and ophthalmopathy.

The rearrangement links TRBV3-1 to TRBJ1-1; maybe TRBD1 (5 bases). The sequencing here drew on peripheral blood mononuclear cells (PBMCs), taken at new diagnosis, from a patient treated with antithyroid drugs. The sequence derives from a woman aged 18-29 years with Graves disease. The CDR3 protein is CASSQDGDGYTEAFF. CDR3 nucleotides: TGTGCCAGCAGCCAAGATGGGGACGGGTACACTGAAGCTTTCTTT.